This T cell receptor beta chain is drawn from a study of T-cell reconstitution after alpha-beta-depleted transplantation in children. This clonotype showed up many times. What it binds is unknown. Study observations and caveats: By about two months after transplant, alpha-beta T cells reportedly arose from several hundred graft clones that had expanded. Once a year had passed after transplant, T-cell counts and diversity came mostly from newly produced T cells. Surviving recipient T cells and thymic progenitors underlay high day-60 TCRbeta diversity in some patients.

In germline, CDR1 is DFQATT, CDR2 SNEGSKA (reference sequence). J was trimmed by 7 bases and V by 3 bases; bases with no gene match: 18. This CDR3 is 19 amino acids long. Unique molecular identifiers were incorporated into the prepared TCRbeta library. TCRdb reprocessed the PCR reads with MiXCR, giving one entry per CDR3 protein. This repertoire shows approximately 34,000 distinct CDR3 sequences, 5% to 7% found once; its top ten account for about a quarter. This sequence was found in a child younger than two who had a stem cell transplant for acute myeloid leukemia, so the T cells may come from the graft donor. The chain uses TRBV20-1 and TRBJ2-3; 14 nucleotides align to TRBD2. The starting material was peripheral blood, obtained 60 days after TCRalphabeta/CD19-depleted stem cell transplant. The CDR3 DNA is TGCAGTGCTAGCCCGCCCCCCCCGGGACTAGCGGGAGTTGGTCATACGCAGTATTTT. Translating it yields CSASPPPPGLAGVGHTQYF.